This record covers a single T cell receptor (beta chain). The CDR3 consists of 16 residues. The V and J ends lost 4 bases and 0 bases respectively, with 16 bases between them. CDR1 MGHDK and CDR2 SYGVNS come from the germline V gene. The source of the sample is a study of blood T cell repertoires in COVID-19. Study-wide background: Whether acute or convalescent, the COVID-19 samples came from the United States, Italy and Spain.

Some clones are missing from TCRdb's copy, which holds only in-frame ones; the method was immunoSEQ multiplex PCR. The data show 70,000 to 90,000 clones, with almost 85% seen just once and around a tenth held by the top ten. This chain links TRBV25-1 with TRBJ2-7; perhaps TRBD2 as D (6 bases). The sequencing input was peripheral blood. The receptor's source is a man aged 45-60 years with COVID-19, enrolled during active disease. Here the CDR3 DNA reads TGTGCCAGCAGTGGGAGAACGGGACTCCTCTCCTACGAGCAGTACTTC. Its translation is CASSGRTGLLSYEQYF.